This T cell receptor (beta chain) was found in a study of T cells expressing NK-cell markers. Study information: According to the study, TCR beta repertoires originated from sorted CD3+CD56+NKG2C+, CD3+CD56+NKG2C- and CD3+CD56-NKG2C+ T cells.

Using the 5' RACE reads, TCRdb records one entry per CDR3 protein without DNA. In all, the sample yields 500,000 or so distinct CDR3 sequences. A word on this clonotype: Its antigen is currently unknown.

The study, taken as a whole, reports: Where several donors were concerned, these clonotypes also led the CD3+CD56-NKG2C+ fraction.

Germline V lookup: CDR1 SGHRS, CDR2 YFSETQ. There are 16 residues in the CDR3. The sequence was collected from a man between 18 and 29 years old in good health. This chain uses TRBV5-1 with TRBJ2-2; TCRdb selects TRBD2, and the lack of DNA leaves this call unchecked. The sequenced material came from blood T cells: a sorted CD56 or NKG2C T cell subset, CD4+ or CD8+ T cells, or bulk PBMC T cells (not recorded which). The CDR3 protein is CASSGLAGVGTGELFF.